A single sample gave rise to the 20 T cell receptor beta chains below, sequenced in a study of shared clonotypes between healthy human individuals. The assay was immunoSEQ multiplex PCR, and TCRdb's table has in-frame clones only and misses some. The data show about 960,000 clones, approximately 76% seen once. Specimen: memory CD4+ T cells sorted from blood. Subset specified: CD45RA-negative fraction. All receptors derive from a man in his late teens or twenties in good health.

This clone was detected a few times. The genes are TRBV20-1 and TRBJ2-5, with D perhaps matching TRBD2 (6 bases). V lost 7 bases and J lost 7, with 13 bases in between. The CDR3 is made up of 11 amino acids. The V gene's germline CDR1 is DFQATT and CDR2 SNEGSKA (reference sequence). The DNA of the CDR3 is TGCAGTGTCCCGCTGGGGGGGACCCAGTACTTC. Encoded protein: CSVPLGGTQYF.

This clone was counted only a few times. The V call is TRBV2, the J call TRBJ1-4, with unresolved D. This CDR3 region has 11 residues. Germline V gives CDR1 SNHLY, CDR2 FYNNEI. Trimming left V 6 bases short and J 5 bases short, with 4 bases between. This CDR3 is CASSLNEKLFF. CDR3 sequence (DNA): TGTGCCAGCAGCCTGAATGAAAAACTGTTTTTT. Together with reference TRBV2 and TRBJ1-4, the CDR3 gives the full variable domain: EPEVTQTPSHQVTQMGQEVILRCVPISNHLYFYWYRQILGQKVEFLVSFYNNEISEKSEIFDDQFSVERPDGSNFTLKIRSTKLEDSAMYFCASSLNEKLFFGSGTQLSVL.

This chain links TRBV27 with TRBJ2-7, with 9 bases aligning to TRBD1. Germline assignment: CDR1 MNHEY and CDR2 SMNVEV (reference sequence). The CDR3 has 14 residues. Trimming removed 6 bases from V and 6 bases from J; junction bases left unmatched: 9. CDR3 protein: CASRVGTGSFEQYF. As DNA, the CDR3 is TGTGCCAGCAGGGTTGGGACAGGGAGTTTCGAGCAGTACTTC.

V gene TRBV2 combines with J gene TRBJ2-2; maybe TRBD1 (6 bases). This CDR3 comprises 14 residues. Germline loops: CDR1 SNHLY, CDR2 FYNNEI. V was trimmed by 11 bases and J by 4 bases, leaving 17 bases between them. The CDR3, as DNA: TGTGCCGGTGGATACAGGGAAACCACCGGGGAGCTGTTTTTT. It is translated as CAGGYRETTGELFF.

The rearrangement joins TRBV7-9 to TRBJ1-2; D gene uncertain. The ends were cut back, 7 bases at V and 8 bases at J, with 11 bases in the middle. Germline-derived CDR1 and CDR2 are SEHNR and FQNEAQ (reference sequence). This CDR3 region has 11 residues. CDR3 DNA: TGTGCCAGCACTGAAAAGGGCGGCTACACCTTC. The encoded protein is CASTEKGGYTF.

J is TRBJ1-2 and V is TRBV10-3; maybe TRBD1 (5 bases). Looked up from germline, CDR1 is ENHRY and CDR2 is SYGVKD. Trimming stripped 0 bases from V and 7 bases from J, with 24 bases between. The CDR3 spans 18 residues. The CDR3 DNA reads TGTGCCATCAGTGAGTCCAGCTCGTGGAGGCAGGGCCAGGGTGGCTACACCTTC. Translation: CAISESSSWRQGQGGYTF.

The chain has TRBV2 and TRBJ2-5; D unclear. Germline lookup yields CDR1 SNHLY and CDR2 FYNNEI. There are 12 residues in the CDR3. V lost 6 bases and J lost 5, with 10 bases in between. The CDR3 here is CASRTDGETQYF. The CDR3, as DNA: TGTGCCAGCAGGACGGACGGGGAGACCCAGTACTTC.

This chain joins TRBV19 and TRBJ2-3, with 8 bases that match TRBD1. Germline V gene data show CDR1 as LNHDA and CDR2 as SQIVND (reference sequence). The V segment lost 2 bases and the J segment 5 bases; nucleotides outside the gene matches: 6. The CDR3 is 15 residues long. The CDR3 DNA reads TGTGCCAGTAGTATACAACAGGGGGTAGGAGATACGCAGTATTTT. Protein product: CASSIQQGVGDTQYF.

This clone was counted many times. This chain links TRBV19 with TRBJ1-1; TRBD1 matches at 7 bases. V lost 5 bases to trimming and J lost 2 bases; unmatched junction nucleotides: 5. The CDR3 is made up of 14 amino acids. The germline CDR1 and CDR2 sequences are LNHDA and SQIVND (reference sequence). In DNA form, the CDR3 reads TGTGCCAGTAGTCCCAGGGGGACCAACACTGAAGCTTTCTTT. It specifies CASSPRGTNTEAFF.

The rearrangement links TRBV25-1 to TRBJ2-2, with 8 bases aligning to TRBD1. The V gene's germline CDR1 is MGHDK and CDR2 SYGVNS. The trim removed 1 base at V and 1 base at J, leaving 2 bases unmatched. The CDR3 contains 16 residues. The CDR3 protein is CASSEWGTGNTGELFF. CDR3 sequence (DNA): TGTGCCAGCAGTGAATGGGGGACAGGGAACACCGGGGAGCTGTTTTTT.

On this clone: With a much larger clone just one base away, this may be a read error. The CDR3 protein is CASSFGGNQPQHF. CDR3 coding DNA: TGTGCCAGTAGCTTTGGGGGAAATCAGCCCCAGCATTTT. The chain combines TRBV19 with TRBJ1-5; D may be TRBD1 (5 bases). V was pared by 6 bases and J by 4 bases, with 10 bases between. CDR3 size: 13 residues. The V gene's germline CDR1 is LNHDA and CDR2 SQIVND (reference sequence).

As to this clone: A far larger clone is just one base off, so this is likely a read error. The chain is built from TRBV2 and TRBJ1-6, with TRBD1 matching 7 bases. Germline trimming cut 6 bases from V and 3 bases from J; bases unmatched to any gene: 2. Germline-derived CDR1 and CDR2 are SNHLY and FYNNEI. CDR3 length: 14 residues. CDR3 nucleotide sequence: TGTGCCAGCAGGGGGACAGTCTATAATTCACCCCTCCACTTT. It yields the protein CASRGTVYNSPLHF.

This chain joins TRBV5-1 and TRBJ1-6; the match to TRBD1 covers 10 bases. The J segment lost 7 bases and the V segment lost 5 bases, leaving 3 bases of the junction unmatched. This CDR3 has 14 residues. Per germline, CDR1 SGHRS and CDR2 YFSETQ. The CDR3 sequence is CASRGQGENSPLHF. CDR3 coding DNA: TGCGCCAGCAGAGGACAGGGGGAAAATTCACCCCTCCACTTT.

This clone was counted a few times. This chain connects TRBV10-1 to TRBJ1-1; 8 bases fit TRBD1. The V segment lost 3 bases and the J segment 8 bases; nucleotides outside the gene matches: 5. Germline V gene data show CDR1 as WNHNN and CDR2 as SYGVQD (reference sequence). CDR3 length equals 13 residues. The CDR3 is CASSDDRGLEAFF. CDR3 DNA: TGCGCCAGCAGTGACGACAGGGGCCTCGAAGCTTTCTTT.

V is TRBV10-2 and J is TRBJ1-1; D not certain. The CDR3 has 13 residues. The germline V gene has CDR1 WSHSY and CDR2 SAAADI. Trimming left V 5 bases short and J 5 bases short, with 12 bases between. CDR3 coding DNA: TGCGCCAGCAGTTTTTCCCGGGAAACTGAAGCTTTCTTT. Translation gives CASSFSRETEAFF.

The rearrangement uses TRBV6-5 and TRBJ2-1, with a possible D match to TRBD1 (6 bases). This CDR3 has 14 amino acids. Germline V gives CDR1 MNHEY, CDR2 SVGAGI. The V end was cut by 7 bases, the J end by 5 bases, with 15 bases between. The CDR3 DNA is TGTGCCAGCACCGACGGCAGGGGAAACAATGAGCAGTTCTTC. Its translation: CASTDGRGNNEQFF.

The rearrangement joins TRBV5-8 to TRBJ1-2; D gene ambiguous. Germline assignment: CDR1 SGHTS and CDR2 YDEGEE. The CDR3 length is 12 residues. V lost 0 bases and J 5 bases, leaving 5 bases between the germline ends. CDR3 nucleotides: TGTGCCAGCAGCTTGGCCCAGTATGGCTACACCTTC. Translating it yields CASSLAQYGYTF.

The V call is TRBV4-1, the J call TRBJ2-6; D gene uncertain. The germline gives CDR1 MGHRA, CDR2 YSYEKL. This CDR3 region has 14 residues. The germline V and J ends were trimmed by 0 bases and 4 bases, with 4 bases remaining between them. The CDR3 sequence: CASSQDYGANVLTF. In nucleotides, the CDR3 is TGCGCCAGCAGCCAAGATTACGGGGCCAACGTCCTGACTTTC.

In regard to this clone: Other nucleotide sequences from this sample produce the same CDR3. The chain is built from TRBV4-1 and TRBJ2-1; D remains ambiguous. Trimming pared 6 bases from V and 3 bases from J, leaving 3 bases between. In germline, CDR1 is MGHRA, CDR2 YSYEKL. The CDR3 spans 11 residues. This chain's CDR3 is CASSHYNEQFF. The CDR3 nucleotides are TGCGCCAGCAGTCACTACAATGAGCAGTTCTTC.

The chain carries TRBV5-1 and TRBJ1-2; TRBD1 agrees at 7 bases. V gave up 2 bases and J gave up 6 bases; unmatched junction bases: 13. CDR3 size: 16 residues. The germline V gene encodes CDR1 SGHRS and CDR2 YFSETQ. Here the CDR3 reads CASSFSETGRRNGYTF. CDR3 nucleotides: TGCGCCAGCAGCTTTTCAGAGACAGGGAGGCGTAATGGCTACACCTTC.